The present entry profiles one T cell receptor (beta chain) with its context. The data originate from a study of cytomegalovirus exposure and HLA in healthy donors. Measured with immunoSEQ multiplex PCR; TCRdb has only the in-frame clones, and not every one. This sample carries 210,000 or so clones, about 90% of them seen once, and the ten largest clones take about 3%. Separation from the approximately 720-subject first cohort characterized the roughly 110-subject validation cohort, to which the donors belonged. CDR3 length: 15 amino acids. The J segment lost 5 bases and the V segment lost 8 bases, leaving 9 bases of the junction unmatched. CDR1 MNHNS and CDR2 SASEGT come from the germline V gene.

Sequenced material: PBMCs. This TCR was recovered from a woman between 18 and 30 years old in good health and CMV-seronegative. The rearrangement links TRBV6-1 to TRBJ2-1, with 10 bases fitting TRBD1. In nucleotides, the CDR3 is TGTGCCAGCCAACGGGACAGGGGTCCCCACAATGAGCAGTTCTTC. Its translation is CASQRDRGPHNEQFF.